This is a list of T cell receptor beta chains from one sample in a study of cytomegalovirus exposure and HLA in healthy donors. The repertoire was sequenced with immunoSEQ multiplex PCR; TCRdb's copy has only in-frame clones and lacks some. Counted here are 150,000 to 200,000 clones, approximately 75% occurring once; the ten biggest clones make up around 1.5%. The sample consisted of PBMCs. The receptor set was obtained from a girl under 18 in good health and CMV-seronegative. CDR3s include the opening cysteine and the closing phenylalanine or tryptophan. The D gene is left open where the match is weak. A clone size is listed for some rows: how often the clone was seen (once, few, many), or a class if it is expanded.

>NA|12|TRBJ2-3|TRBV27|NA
TGTGCCAGCAGTTTAAACTCAGATACGCAGTATTTT
CASSLNSDTQYF
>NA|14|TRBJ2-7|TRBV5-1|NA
TGCGCCAGCGGATGGGGCCAGGGGTCCTACGAGCAGTACTTC
CASGWGQGSYEQYF
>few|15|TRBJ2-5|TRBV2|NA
TGTGCCAGCAGTGAATTAAGACAGAACCAAGAGACCCAGTACTTC
CASSELRQNQETQYF
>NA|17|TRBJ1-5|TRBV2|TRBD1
TGTGCCAGCAGTGCAGACACAGGGGGGGTGAGCAATCAGCCCCAGCATTTT
CASSADTGGVSNQPQHF
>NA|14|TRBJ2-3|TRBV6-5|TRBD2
TGTGCCAGCAGCCCGGGACTAGCGGCAGATACGCAGTATTTT
CASSPGLAADTQYF
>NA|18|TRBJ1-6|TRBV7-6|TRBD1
TGTGCCAGCAGCTTACTTCTGGCAGGGGGCAGCCAAAATTCACCCCTCCACTTT
CASSLLLAGGSQNSPLHF
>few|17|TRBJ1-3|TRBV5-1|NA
TGCGCCAGCAGCTCGGCCCTAGGACAGAGCTCTGGAAACACCATATATTTT
CASSSALGQSSGNTIYF
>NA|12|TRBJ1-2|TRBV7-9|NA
TGTGCCAGCAGCTTACTAGCTGGTGGCTACACCTTC
CASSLLAGGYTF
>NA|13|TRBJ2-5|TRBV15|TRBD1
TGTGCCACCTTAGACAGGGAAGGAGAGACCCAGTACTTC
CATLDREGETQYF
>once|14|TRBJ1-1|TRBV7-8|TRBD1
TGTGCCAGCAGCGCCGGGACAGGGGGCACTGAAGCTTTCTTT
CASSAGTGGTEAFF
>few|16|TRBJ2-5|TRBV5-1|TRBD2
TGCGCCAGCAGCTTGGAGGTAGCGGGGGAGCAAGAGACCCAGTACTTC
CASSLEVAGEQETQYF
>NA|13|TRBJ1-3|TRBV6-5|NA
TGTGCCAGCATTAGTTTTTCGGGAAACACCATATATTTT
CASISFSGNTIYF